The clone carrying this TCR beta chain was seen ten or more times. Its antigen is undetermined. This sample is drawn from a study of CD8 T cells in ankylosing spondylitis. TCRdb ran MiXCR on the 5' RACE reads and lists one entry per CDR3 protein. This sample has approximately 180,000 distinct CDR3 sequences; roughly 18% occur once, and the top ten carry about 4.3%. Broader study findings: Prior work had noted some motif variants in reactive arthritis blood and synovial fluid.

This CDR3 is built from 15 residues. The germline CDR1 and CDR2 sequences are MRHNA and SNTAGT. Trimming took off 5 bases at V and 6 bases at J, with 17 bases between the two ends. This receptor was identified in a male donor aged 10-29 years with ankylosing spondylitis or in good health (not recorded which). The chain is built from TRBV6-4 and TRBJ2-1, with a tentative D call TRBD1 (6 bases). Sequences were obtained from blood, either unsorted or a sorted T cell fraction (not recorded which). The CDR3 spells CASSQKDGTFNEQFF. The CDR3 nucleotides read TGTGCCAGCAGTCAAAAGGACGGGACATTCAATGAGCAGTTCTTC.